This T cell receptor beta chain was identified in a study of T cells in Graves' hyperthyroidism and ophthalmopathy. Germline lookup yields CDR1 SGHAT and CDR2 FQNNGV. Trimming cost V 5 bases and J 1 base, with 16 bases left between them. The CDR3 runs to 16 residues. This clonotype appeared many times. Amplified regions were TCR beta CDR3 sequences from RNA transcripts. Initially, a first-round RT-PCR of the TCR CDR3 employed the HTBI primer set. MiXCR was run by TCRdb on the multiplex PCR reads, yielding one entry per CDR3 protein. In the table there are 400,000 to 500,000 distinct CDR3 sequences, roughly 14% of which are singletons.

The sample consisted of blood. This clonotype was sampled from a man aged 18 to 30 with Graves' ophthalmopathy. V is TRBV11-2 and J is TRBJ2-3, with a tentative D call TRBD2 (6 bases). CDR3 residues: CASSTRPGGGTDTQYF. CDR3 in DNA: TGTGCCAGCAGCACCCGTCCCGGGGGAGGCACAGATACGCAGTATTTT.